This T cell receptor (beta chain) was captured by sequencing in a study of lymphopenia after photon versus proton radiotherapy (dated by TCRdb to the late 2010s). Regarding the research as a whole: The immunological effects of photon versus proton radiation therapy were compared in patients with gastrointestinal tumors who developed high-grade lymphopenia. The approximately 20 patients in the cohort had gastrointestinal tumors, were treated with either photon or proton therapy, and subsequently developed lymphopenia. The goal of the study was to describe how the two radiation modalities differ in their effects on the immune system.

As regards this clone: No cognate antigen has been identified for it. Within one base of it there is no much larger clone, and no base qualities were kept.

Results and caveats for the whole study, not just this receptor: The survival association was assessed only in patients who died, and better survival with proton therapy was presented by the authors as a possibility rather than a demonstrated result. Among patients across the cohort who died, overall survival time showed an inverse correlation with a larger post-nadir drop in TCR diversity. During treatment, patients who received photon therapy lost naive T cells and TCR diversity and gained effector/memory populations, whereas patients who received proton therapy remained relatively stable. After the lymphocyte count nadir, photon-treated repertoires showed oligoclonal expansion, especially of CD8+ Temra cells, which drove the drop in diversity.

Receptor amplification or capture employed the immunoSEQ multiplex PCR assay. T cell repertoires were profiled by deep sequencing of rearranged TCR beta loci, alongside multiparametric flow cytometry. TCRdb provides this immuneACCESS table in a form limited to in-frame rearrangements. Some clones are lacking; in checked studies, under half of them reflect an unresolved V gene, and why the rest are absent is not known. The sample table contains 40,000 to 45,000 clones; only one count was recorded for about 86% of them. The top ten clones comprise 10% of the sample. The germline V gene (reference sequence) supplies CDR1 LNHDA and CDR2 SQIVND. V is pared back by 4 bases and J by 0 bases, with 12 bases lying between the germline termini. The CDR3 runs 15 residues from the cysteine to the phenylalanine. Just the 45-base CDR3 DNA is kept, in frame starting at base 1.

The rearranged segments are TRBV19 and TRBJ1-1; a tentative D call is TRBD1 (5 bases match). The source material was peripheral blood, sampled from a patient treated with proton-based radiotherapy. This receptor was taken from a woman between 65 and 79 years old with pancreatic cancer. Some clones in this sample may be carry-over from other donors' samples. The nucleotide sequence is given as TGTGCCAGTAGTAGCAAGACAGTCATGAACACTGAAGCTTTCTTT. Translation gives CASSSKTVMNTEAFF.